The sequence of this T cell receptor beta chain was determined in a study of T-cell reconstitution after alpha-beta-depleted transplantation in children. Study-wide results and caveats: For some patients, TCRbeta diversity was high at day 60 because of recipient T cells and thymic progenitors that survived. As was reported, about two months after transplant, alpha-beta T cells came from several hundred expanded graft clones. T-cell counts and diversity at one year post-transplant came mainly from newly produced T cells.

Losses at the gene ends were 3 bases for V and 5 bases for J; bases not matched to a gene: 4. Germline values: CDR1 SGHRS, CDR2 YFSETQ. The CDR3 loop spans 14 amino acids. Preparing the TCRbeta library involved the use of unique molecular identifiers. TCRdb reprocessed the PCR reads via MiXCR and lists one record per CDR3 protein. The sample holds about 300,000 distinct CDR3 sequences; 9.5% to 13% are singletons and the top ten take about 8%. In this sample, this clonotype turned up many times. Antigen unknown. The chain links TRBV5-1 to TRBJ1-4, with 7 positions matching TRBD1. The TCR comes from a boy under two years old with acute myeloid leukemia, due to receive a stem cell transplant. Sequenced here: PBMCs, sampled before TCRalphabeta/CD19-depleted stem cell transplant. The DNA for the CDR3 is TGCGCCAGCAGCTGGACAGGCTTAAATGAAAAACTGTTTTTT. Translated, it gives CASSWTGLNEKLFF.